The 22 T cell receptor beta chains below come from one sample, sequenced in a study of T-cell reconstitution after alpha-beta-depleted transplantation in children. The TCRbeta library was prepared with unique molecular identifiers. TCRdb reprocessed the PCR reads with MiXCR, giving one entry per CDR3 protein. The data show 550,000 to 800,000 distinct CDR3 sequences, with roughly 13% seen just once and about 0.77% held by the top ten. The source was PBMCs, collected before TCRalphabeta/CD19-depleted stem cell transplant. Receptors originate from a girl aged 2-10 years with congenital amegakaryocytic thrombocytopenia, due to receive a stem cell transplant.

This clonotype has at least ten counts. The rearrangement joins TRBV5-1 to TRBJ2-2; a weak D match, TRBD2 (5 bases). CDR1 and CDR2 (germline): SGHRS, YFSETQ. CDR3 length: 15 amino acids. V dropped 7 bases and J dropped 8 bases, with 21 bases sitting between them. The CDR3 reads CASRLTGGLIGELFF. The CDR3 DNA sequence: TGCGCCAGCCGGCTCACTGGCGGGCTTATAGGGGAGCTGTTTTTT.

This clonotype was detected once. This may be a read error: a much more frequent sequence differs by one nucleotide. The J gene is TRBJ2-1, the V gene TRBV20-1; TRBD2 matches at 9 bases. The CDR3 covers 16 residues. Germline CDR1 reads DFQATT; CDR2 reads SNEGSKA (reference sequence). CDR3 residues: CSARDMLAGKLNEQSF. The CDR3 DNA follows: TGCAGTGCTAGAGATATGCTAGCGGGAAAGCTCAATGAGCAGTCCTTC.

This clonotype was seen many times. The CDR3 region has the DNA TGTGCCAGCAGTTTATGGGCGCGCACAGATACGCAGTATTTT. Protein sequence: CASSLWARTDTQYF. The gene calls are TRBV28 and TRBJ2-3; D gene uncertain. There are 14 residues in the CDR3. Germline V gene sequence: CDR1 MDHEN, CDR2 SYDVKM. V shed 0 bases and J shed 1 base, with 5 bases lying between them.

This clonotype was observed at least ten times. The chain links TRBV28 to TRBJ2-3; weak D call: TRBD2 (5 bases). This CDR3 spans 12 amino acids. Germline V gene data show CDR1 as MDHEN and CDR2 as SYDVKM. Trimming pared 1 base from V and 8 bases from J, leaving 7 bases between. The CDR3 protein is CASSLSEGTQYF. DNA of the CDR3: TGTGCCAGCAGTTTATCCGAGGGTACGCAGTATTTT.

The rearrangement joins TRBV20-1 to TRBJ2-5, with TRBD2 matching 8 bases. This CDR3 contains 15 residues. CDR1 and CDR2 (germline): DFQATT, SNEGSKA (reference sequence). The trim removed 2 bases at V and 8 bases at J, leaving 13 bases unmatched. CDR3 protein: CSARSAGGGRGTQYF. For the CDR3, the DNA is TGCAGTGCTAGATCTGCGGGAGGAGGGAGGGGCACCCAGTACTTC.

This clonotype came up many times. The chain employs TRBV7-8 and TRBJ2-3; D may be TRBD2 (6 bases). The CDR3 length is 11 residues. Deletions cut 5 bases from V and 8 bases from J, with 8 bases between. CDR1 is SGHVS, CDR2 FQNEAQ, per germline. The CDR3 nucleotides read TGTGCCAGCAGCCCGGGACTTACGCAGTATTTT. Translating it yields CASSPGLTQYF.

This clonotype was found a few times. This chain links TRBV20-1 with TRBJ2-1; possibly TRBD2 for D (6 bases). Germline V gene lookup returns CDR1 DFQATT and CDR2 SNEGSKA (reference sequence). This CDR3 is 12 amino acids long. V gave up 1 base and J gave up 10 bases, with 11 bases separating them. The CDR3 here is CSARVPGVEQFF. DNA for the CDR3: TGCAGTGCTAGAGTCCCGGGAGTCGAGCAGTTCTTC.

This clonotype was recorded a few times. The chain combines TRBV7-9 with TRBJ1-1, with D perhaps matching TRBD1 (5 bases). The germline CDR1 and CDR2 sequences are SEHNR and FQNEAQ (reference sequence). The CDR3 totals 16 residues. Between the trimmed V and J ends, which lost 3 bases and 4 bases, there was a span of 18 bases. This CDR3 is CASSFPWGVGGTEAFF. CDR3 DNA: TGTGCCAGCAGCTTTCCCTGGGGGGTGGGGGGCACTGAAGCTTTCTTT.

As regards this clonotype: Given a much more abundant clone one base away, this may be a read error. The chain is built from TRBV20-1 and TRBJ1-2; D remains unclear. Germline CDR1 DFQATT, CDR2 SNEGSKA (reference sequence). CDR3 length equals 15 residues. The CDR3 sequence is CSAMLDRRANYGDTF. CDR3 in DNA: TGCAGTGCGATGTTGGACCGGAGAGCTAACTATGGCGACACCTTC.

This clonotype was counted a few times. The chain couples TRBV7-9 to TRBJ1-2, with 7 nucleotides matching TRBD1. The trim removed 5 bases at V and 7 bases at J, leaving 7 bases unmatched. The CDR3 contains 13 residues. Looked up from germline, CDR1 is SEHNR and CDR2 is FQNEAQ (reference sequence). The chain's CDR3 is CASSIEQGIGYTF. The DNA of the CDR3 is TGTGCCAGCAGCATCGAACAGGGGATTGGCTACACCTTC.

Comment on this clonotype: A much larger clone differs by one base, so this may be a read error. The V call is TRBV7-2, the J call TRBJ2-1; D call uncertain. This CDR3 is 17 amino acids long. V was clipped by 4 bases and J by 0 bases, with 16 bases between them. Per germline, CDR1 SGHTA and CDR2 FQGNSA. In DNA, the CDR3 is TGTGCCAGCAGCTGGAAGGGCCTCATCAACTCCTACAATGAGCAGTTCTTC. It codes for CASSWKGLINSYNEQFF.

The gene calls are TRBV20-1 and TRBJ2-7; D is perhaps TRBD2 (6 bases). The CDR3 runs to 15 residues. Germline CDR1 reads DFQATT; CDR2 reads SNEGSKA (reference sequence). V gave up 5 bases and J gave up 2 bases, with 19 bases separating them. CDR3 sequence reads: CSAQGTPTFTYEQYF. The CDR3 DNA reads TGCAGTGCTCAAGGGACTCCGACCTTCACCTACGAGCAGTACTTC.

The CDR3 sequence is CASGETGVYEQYF. CDR3 nucleotides: TGTGCCAGTGGCGAGACAGGGGTGTACGAGCAGTACTTC. The chain uses TRBV12-3 or TRBV12-4 and TRBJ2-7, with 8 bases fitting TRBD1. V lost 9 bases and J lost 4; bases outside the gene matches: 8. This CDR3 has 13 amino acids.

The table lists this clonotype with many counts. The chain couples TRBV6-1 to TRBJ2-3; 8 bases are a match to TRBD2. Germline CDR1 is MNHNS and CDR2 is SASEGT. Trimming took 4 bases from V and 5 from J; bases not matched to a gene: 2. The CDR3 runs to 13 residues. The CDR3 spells CASSGGTRDTQYF. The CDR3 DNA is TGTGCCAGCAGTGGGGGGACTAGAGATACGCAGTATTTT.

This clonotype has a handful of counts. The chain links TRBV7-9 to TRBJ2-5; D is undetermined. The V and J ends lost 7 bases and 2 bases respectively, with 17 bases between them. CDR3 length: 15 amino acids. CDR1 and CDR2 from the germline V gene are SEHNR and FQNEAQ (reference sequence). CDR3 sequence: CASTYFGGSQETQYF. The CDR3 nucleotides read TGTGCCAGCACATACTTCGGTGGCAGTCAAGAGACCCAGTACTTC.

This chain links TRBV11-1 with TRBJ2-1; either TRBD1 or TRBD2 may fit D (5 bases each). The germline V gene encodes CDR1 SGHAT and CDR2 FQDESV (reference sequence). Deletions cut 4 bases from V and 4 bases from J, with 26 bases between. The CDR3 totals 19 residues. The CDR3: CASSSSLSPQRTLYNEQFF. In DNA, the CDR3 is TGTGCCAGCAGCTCATCCCTTTCCCCGCAGCGGACACTATACAATGAGCAGTTCTTC.

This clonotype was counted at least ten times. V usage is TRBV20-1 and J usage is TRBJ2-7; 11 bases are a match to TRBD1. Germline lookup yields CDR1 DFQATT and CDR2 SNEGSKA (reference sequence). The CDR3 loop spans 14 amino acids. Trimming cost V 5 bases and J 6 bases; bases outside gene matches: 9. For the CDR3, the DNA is TGCAGTGCTCAGGAGGGACAGGGGGAAAGCGAGCAGTACTTC. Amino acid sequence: CSAQEGQGESEQYF.

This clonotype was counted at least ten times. The CDR3 protein is CASSSHLLSYNEQFF. The CDR3 nucleotides are TGTGCCAGCAGCTCCCATCTCCTCTCCTACAATGAGCAGTTCTTC. J is TRBJ2-1 and V is TRBV7-2; D is ambiguous. CDR1 and CDR2 (germline): SGHTA, FQGNSA. The CDR3 runs 15 residues. Trimming removed 4 bases at V and 0 bases at J, with 10 bases between.

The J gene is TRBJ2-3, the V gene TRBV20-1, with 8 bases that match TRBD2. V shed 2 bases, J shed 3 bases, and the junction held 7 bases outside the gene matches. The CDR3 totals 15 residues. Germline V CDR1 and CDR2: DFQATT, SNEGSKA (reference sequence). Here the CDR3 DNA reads TGCAGTGCTAGACTCCCCAGCGGGGGAACAGATACGCAGTATTTT. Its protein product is CSARLPSGGTDTQYF.

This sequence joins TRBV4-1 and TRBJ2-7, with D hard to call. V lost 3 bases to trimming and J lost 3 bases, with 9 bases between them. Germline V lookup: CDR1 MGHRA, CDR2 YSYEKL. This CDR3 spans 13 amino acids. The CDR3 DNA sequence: TGCGCCAGCAGCCAGCAGCTACTCTACGAGCAGTACTTC. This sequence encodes CASSQQLLYEQYF.

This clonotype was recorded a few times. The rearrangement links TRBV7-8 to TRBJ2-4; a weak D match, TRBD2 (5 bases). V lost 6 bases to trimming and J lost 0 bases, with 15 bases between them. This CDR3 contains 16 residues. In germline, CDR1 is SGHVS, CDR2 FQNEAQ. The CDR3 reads CASSPHSALAKNIQYF. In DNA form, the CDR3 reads TGTGCCAGCAGTCCCCATAGCGCTTTAGCCAAAAACATTCAGTACTTC. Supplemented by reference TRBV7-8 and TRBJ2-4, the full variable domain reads GAGVSQSPRYKVAKRGQDVALRCDPISGHVSLFWYQQALGQGPEFLTYFQNEAQLDKSGLPSDRFFAERPEGSVSTLKIQRTQQEDSAVYLCASSPHSALAKNIQYFGAGTRLSVL.

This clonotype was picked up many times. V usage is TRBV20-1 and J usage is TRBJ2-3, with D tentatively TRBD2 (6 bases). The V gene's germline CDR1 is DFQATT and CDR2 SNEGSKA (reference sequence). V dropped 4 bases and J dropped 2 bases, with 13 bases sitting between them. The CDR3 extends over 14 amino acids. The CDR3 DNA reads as TGCAGTGCTATCATAGCGGTAGCCACAGATACGCAGTATTTT. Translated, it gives CSAIIAVATDTQYF.